This T cell receptor beta chain came from a study of regulatory T cells in long-lasting Graves disease. For TCR beta, libraries came from iRepertoire HTBI primers and Arm-PCR of CDR3 regions. TCRdb used MiXCR to reprocess the multiplex PCR reads, holding one entry per CDR3 protein. Here the sample spans approximately 440,000 distinct CDR3 sequences, around 15% being singletons. Time point denoted: newly diagnosed GD, antithyroid drugs for less than 3 months. PBMC-extracted RNA yielded the TCR library. In Xi'an, China, an endocrinology department was the source of patients. These data also formed part of another study, on T cells in Graves' hyperthyroidism and ophthalmopathy. That paper states: Also found in blood were most expanded thyroid clonotypes above 0.001. Separation of ophthalmopathy from stable hyperthyroidism was achieved by a 13 V-J model.

The TCR comes from a man aged 40-49 years with Graves disease. The sample was peripheral blood mononuclear cells (PBMCs), taken at new diagnosis, from a patient treated with antithyroid drugs.

The CDR3 loop reads CASSTTGSRGETQYF. The CDR3, as DNA: TGTGCCAGCAGCACGACAGGGTCCCGTGGGGAGACCCAGTACTTC. V gene TRBV3-1 combines with J gene TRBJ2-1; 7 bases map to TRBD1. The tail of the sequence fits TRBJ2-5 better, so the J call may be wrong. The CDR3 loop spans 15 amino acids. Germline CDR1 and CDR2: LGHDT and YNNKEL (reference sequence).